The clone carrying this TCR beta chain has at least ten counts. V shed 4 bases and J shed 2 bases, with 17 bases lying between them. The CDR3 is 16 residues long. RNA transcripts served as the template for amplifying TCR beta CDR3 regions. Initially, a first-round RT-PCR of the TCR CDR3 employed the HTBI primer set. TCRdb reprocessed the multiplex PCR reads with MiXCR, giving one entry per CDR3 protein. The sample has 600,000 or so distinct CDR3 sequences, 12% to 15% seen once. This entry belongs to a study of T cells in Graves' hyperthyroidism and ophthalmopathy. The chain is built from TRBV12-3 or TRBV12-4 and TRBJ1-2, with D possibly being TRBD1 (5 bases). The source material was blood. This TCR came from a young woman with Graves' ophthalmopathy. The CDR3 here is CASSSRARERNYGYTF. The CDR3 DNA reads TGTGCCAGCAGTTCCAGGGCCAGGGAGAGAAACTATGGCTACACCTTC.